This T cell receptor (beta chain) originates from a study of shared clonotypes between healthy human individuals. Study results and caveats: Naive subsets, compared against memory subsets, generally had larger estimated richness values. Rarefaction showed that sequencing of sorted subsets was incomplete (despite large depth). The study found lower generation probabilities in non-shared clonotypes than in those shared by all four donors.

The naive CD8 fraction comprised CD45RO-negative cells positively selected for CCR7 and excluded terminally differentiated effector memory CD45RA+ cells. The donors, healthy adults who were HIV-negative, had experienced no recent acute infections or vaccinations. With respect to this clone: What it binds is not known.

Trimming took off 7 bases at V and 4 bases at J, with 13 bases between the two ends. Germline V CDR1 and CDR2: ENHRY, SYGVKD. The CDR3 spans 13 residues. Assay used: immunoSEQ multiplex PCR; TCRdb lists only in-frame clones, some missing. The table lists roughly 2.1 million clones, 93% of them singletons. Sequencing used naive CD8+ T cells from PBMCs. The source is a man younger than 35 in good health. Some clones in this sample may be carry-over from other donors' samples. The chain links TRBV10-3 to TRBJ1-1; TRBD1 is a possible D gene (6 bases). The DNA for the CDR3 is TGTGCCATCAAACCGGGACACCTCACTGAAGCTTTCTTT. Translating gives CAIKPGHLTEAFF.